This TCR beta chain was sequenced in a study of blood T cell repertoires in COVID-19. As for the study in general: Samples of COVID-19 (acute and convalescent) were obtained from the United States, Italy and Spain. PBMCs, B-cell-depleted T cells, or T cells provided the cDNA or gDNA that made up the material.

Original methodology: Nucleated cell counts were estimated from reference gene primer amplification. Data came from immunoSEQ multiplex PCR; TCRdb stores just in-frame clones and leaves some out. V and J calls and clone size are those listed in that table; D and trimming were worked out from the DNA. The repertoire includes some 150,000 clones, 75% to 90% of them detected once, and around 3% sits in the top ten. This CDR3 is 18 amino acids long. Germline lookup yields CDR1 MGHRA and CDR2 YSYEKL. V was pared by 0 bases and J by 5 bases, with 22 bases between. The TCR originated in a man aged 55 to 70 with active or convalescent COVID-19. The chain recombines TRBV4-1 with TRBJ1-2; TRBD1 might be the D (5 bases). Source material: peripheral blood. This chain's CDR3 is CASSQEVGRDSYFYGYTF. The CDR3 DNA follows: TGCGCCAGCAGCCAAGAGGTGGGCAGGGATAGTTATTTTTATGGCTACACCTTC.